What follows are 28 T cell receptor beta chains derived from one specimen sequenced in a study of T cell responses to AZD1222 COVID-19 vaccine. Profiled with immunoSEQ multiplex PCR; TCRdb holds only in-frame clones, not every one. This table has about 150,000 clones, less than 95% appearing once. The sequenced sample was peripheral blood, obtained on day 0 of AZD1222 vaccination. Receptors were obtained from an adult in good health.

CDR3 region: CASPARFLYEQYF. As DNA, the CDR3 is TGTGCCAGCCCTGCCCGTTTTCTCTACGAGCAGTACTTC. The rearrangement joins TRBV6-4 to TRBJ2-7; D gene ambiguous. CDR1 is MRHNA, CDR2 SNTAGT, per germline. Trimming left V 8 bases short and J 3 bases short, with 14 bases between. The CDR3 totals 13 residues.

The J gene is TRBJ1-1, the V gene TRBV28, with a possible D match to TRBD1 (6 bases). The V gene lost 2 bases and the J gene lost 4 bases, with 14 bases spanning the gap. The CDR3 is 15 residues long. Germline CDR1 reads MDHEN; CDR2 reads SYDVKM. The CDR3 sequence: CASSLSQGLGTEAFF. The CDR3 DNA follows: TGTGCCAGCAGTTTAAGTCAGGGGTTGGGCACTGAAGCTTTCTTT. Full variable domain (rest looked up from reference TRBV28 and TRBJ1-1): DVKVTQSSRYLVKRTGEKVFLECVQDMDHENMFWYRQDPGLGLRLIYFSYDVKMKEKGDIPEGYSVSREKKERFSLILESASTNQTSMYLCASSLSQGLGTEAFFGQGTRLTVV.

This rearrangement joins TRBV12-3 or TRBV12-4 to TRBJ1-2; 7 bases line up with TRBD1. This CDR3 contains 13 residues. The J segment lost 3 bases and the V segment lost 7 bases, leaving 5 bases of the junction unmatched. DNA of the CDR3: TGTGCCAGCAACCCCGGGACAGACTATGGCTACACCTTC. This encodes CASNPGTDYGYTF.

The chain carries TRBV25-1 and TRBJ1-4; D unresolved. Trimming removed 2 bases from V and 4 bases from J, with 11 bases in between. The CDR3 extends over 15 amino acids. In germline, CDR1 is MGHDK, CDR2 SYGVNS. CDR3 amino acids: CASSEPGVFNEKLFF. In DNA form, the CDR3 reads TGTGCCAGCAGTGAACCGGGTGTTTTTAATGAAAAACTGTTTTTT.

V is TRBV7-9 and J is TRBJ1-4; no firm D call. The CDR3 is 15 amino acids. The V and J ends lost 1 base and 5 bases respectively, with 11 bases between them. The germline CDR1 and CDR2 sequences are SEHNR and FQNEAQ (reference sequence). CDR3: CASSLDGRANEKLFF. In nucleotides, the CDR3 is TGTGCCAGCAGCTTAGACGGGCGGGCGAATGAAAAACTGTTTTTT.

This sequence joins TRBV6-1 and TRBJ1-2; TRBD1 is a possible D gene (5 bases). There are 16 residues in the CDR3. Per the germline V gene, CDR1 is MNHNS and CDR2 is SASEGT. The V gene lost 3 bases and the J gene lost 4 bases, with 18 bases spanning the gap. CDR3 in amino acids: CASSDEESKGIYGYTF. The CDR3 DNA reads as TGTGCCAGCAGTGATGAGGAGTCTAAGGGGATCTATGGCTACACCTTC.

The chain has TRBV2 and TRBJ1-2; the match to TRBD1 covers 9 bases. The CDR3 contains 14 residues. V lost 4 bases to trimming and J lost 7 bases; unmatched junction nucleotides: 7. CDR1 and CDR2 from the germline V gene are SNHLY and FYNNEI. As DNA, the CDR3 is TGTGCCAGCAGTGCCGGGACAGGGAATCCTGGCTACACCTTC. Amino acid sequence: CASSAGTGNPGYTF.

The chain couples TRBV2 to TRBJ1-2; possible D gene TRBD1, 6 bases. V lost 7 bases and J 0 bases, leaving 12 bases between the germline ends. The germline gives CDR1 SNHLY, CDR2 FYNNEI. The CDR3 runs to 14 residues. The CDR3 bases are TGTGCCAGCATCCCGGGACACTCTAACTATGGCTACACCTTC. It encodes CASIPGHSNYGYTF.

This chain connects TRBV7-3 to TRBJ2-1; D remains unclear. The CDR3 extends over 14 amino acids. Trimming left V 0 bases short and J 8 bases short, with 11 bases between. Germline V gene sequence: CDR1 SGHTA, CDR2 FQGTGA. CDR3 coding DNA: TGTGCCAGCAGCTTAACGTCGTTGACTCATGAGCAGTTCTTC. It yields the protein CASSLTSLTHEQFF.

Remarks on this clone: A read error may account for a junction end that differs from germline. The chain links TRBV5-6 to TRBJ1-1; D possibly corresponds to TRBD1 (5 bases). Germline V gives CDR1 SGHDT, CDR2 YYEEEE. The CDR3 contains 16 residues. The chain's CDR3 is CASSFGAQVFYTEAFF. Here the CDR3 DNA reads TGTGCCAGCAGCTTTGGTGCACAGGTATTTTACACGGAAGCTTTCTTT.

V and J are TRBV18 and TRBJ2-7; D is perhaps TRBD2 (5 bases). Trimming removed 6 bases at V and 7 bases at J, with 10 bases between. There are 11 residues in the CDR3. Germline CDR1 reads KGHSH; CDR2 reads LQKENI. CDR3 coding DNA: TGTGCCAGCTCCCCCCGGGAAGAGCAGTACTTC. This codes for CASSPREEQYF.

The CDR3 spells CASSPGGDNEQFF. In DNA form, the CDR3 reads TGTGCCAGCAGCCCAGGGGGGGACAATGAGCAGTTCTTC. The V gene is TRBV14, the J gene TRBJ2-1, with D possibly being TRBD1 or TRBD2 (7 bases each). V was clipped by 4 bases and J by 5 bases, with 9 bases between them. The CDR3 runs 13 residues. The germline V gene has CDR1 SGHDN and CDR2 FVKESK.

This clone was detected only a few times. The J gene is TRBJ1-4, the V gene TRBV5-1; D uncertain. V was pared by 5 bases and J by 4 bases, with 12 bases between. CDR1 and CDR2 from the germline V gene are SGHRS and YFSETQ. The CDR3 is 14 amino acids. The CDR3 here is CASSPREFNEKLFF. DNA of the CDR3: TGCGCCAGCAGTCCGCGGGAGTTTAATGAAAAACTGTTTTTT. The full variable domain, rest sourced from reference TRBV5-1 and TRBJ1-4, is KAGVTQTPRYLIKTRGQQVTLSCSPISGHRSVSWYQQTPGQGLQFLFEYFSETQRNKGNFPGRFSGRQFSNSRSEMNVSTLELGDSALYLCASSPREFNEKLFFGSGTQLSVL.

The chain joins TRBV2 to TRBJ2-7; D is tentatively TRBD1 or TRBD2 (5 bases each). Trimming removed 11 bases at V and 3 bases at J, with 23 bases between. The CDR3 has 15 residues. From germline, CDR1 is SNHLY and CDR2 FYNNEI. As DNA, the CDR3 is TGTGCCGGAAGCCCGAACCGGGACGGACACTACGAGCAGTACTTC. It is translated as CAGSPNRDGHYEQYF. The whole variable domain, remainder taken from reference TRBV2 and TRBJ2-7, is EPEVTQTPSHQVTQMGQEVILRCVPISNHLYFYWYRQILGQKVEFLVSFYNNEISEKSEIFDDQFSVERPDGSNFTLKIRSTKLEDSAMYFCAGSPNRDGHYEQYFGPGTRLTVT.

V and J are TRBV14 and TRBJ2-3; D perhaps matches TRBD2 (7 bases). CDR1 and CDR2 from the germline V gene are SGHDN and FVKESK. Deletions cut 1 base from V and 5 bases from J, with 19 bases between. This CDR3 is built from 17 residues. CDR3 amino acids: CASSQAKRGARGDTQYF. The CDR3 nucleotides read TGTGCCAGCAGCCAAGCTAAACGGGGGGCCAGAGGAGATACGCAGTATTTT.

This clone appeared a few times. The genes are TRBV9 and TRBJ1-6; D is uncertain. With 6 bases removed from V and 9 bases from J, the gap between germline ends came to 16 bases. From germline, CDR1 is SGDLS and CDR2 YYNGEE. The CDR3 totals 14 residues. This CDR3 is CASNGPSEGSPLHF. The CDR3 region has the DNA TGTGCCAGCAACGGACCCTCGGAGGGTTCACCCCTCCACTTT.

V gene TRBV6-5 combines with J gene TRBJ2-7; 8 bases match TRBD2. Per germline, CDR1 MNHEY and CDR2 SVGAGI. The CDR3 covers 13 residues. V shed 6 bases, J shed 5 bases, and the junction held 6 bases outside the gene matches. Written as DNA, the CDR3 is TGTGCCAGCAGATTGACTAGCGTGCACGAGCAGTACTTC. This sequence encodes CASRLTSVHEQYF.

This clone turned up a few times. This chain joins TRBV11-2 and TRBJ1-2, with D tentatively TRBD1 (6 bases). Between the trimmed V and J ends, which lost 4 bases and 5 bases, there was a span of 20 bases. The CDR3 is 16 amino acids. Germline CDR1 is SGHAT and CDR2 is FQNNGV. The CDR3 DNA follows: TGTGCCAGCAGCTCGACCACCCGGGCAGGGGCGTATGGCTACACCTTC. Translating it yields CASSSTTRAGAYGYTF.

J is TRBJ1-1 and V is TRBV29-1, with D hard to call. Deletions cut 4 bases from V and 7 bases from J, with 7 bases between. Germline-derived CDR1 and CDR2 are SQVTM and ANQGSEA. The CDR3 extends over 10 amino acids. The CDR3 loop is CSVVGYEAFF. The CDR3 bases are TGCAGCGTTGTGGGGTATGAAGCTTTCTTT.

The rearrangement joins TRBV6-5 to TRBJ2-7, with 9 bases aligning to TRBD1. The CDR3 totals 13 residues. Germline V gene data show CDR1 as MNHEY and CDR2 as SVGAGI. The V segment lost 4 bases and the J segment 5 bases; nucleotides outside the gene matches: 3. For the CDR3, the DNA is TGTGCCAGCAGTTCGGACAGGGGACACGAGCAGTACTTC. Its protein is CASSSDRGHEQYF.

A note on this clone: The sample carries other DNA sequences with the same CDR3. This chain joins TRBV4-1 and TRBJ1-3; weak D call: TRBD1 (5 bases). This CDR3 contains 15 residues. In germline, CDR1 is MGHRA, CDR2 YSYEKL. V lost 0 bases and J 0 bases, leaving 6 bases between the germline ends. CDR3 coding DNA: TGCGCCAGCAGCCAAGAAGACAGCTCTGGAAACACCATATATTTT. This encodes CASSQEDSSGNTIYF.

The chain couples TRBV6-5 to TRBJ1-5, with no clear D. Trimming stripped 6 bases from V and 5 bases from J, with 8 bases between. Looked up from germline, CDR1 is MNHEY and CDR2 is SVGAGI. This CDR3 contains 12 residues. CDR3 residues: CASRDQDQPQHF. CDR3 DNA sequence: TGTGCCAGCAGAGATCAGGATCAGCCCCAGCATTTT.

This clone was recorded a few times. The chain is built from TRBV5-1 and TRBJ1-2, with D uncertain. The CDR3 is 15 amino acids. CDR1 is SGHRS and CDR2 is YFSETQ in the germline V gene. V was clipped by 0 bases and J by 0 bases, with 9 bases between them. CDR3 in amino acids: CASSLGGISNYGYTF. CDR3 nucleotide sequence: TGCGCCAGCAGCTTGGGCGGCATTTCTAACTATGGCTACACCTTC. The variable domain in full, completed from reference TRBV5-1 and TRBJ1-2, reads KAGVTQTPRYLIKTRGQQVTLSCSPISGHRSVSWYQQTPGQGLQFLFEYFSETQRNKGNFPGRFSGRQFSNSRSEMNVSTLELGDSALYLCASSLGGISNYGYTFGSGTRLTVV.

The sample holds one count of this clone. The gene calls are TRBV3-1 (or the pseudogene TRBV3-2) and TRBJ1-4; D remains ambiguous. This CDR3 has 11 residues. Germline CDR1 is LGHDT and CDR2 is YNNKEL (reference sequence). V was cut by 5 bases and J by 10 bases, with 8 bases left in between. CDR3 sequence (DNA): TGTGCCAGCAGCTTCGGAAGAAAACTGTTTTTT. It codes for CASSFGRKLFF.

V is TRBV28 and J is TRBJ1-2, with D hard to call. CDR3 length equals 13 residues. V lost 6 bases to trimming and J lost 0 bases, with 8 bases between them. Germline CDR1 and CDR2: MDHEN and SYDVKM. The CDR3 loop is CASRTTPNYGYTF. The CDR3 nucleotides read TGTGCCAGCAGAACGACTCCTAACTATGGCTACACCTTC.

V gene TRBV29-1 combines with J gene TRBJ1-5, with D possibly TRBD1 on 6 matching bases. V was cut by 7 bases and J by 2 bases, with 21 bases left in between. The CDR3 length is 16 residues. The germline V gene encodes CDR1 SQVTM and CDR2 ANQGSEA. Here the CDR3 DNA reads TGCAGCGAGGGGGATTTAGGCAGGGAAGGCAATCAGCCCCAGCATTTT. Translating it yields CSEGDLGREGNQPQHF.

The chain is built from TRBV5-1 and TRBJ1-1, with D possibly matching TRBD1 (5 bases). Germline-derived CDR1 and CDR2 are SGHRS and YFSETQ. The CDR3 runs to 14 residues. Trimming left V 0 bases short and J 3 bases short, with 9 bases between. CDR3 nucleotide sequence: TGCGCCAGCAGCTTGGTTGGAGGGGACACTGAAGCTTTCTTT. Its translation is CASSLVGGDTEAFF.

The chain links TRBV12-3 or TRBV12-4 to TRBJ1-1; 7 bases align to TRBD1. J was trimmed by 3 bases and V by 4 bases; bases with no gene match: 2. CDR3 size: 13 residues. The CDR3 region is CASSSTGDTEAFF. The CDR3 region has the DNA TGTGCCAGCAGTTCCACAGGGGACACTGAAGCTTTCTTT.